The 4 T cell receptor beta chains in this list originate from one sample, sequenced in a study of T cell responses to AZD1222 COVID-19 vaccine. Sequencing used immunoSEQ multiplex PCR; TCRdb keeps in-frame clones, though not all of them. The sample includes approximately 190,000 clones, approximately 90% of them seen just once. The sample consisted of peripheral blood, taken on day 0 of AZD1222 vaccination. These TCRs come from an adult in good health.

V usage is TRBV5-1 and J usage is TRBJ1-3; D is perhaps TRBD1 (6 bases). CDR1 and CDR2 (germline): SGHRS, YFSETQ. V dropped 4 bases and J dropped 2 bases, with 13 bases sitting between them. This CDR3 has 15 residues. CDR3 in amino acids: CASSDGGTTGNTIYF. The CDR3 nucleotides read TGCGCCAGCAGCGACGGGGGCACAACTGGAAACACCATATATTTT.

The chain has TRBV30 and TRBJ1-5; 9 bases line up with TRBD1. V dropped 4 bases and J dropped 6; count of bases not matched to a gene: 10. Germline V gene data show CDR1 as GTSNPN and CDR2 as SVGIG (reference sequence). The CDR3 sequence is 15 residues long. The CDR3 coding sequence is TGTGCCTGGACCTCCGAGAGACAGGGGGTTCAGCCCCAGCATTTT. As protein: CAWTSERQGVQPQHF.

The CDR3 region has the DNA TGTGCCAGCAGTTTCCGGGGAGATCTTCGAGGCTACACCTTC. It codes for CASSFRGDLRGYTF. V and J are TRBV27 and TRBJ1-2; D is unclear. The length of the CDR3 is 14 residues. CDR1 and CDR2 (germline): MNHEY, SMNVEV (reference sequence). V dropped 3 bases and J dropped 8 bases, with 16 bases sitting between them.

This clone has more than one count but fewer than ten. V is TRBV12-3 or TRBV12-4 and J is TRBJ1-1, with no clear D. Deletions cut 2 bases from V and 7 bases from J, with 8 bases between. The CDR3 is 12 residues long. CDR3 nucleotides: TGTGCCAGCAGTTTATCCACTTTTGAAGCTTTCTTT. Translating gives CASSLSTFEAFF.